The 29 T cell receptor beta chains below come from one sample, sequenced in a study of cytomegalovirus exposure and HLA in healthy donors. A multiplex PCR was run with 60 Vbeta primers and 13 Jbeta primers. The method was immunoSEQ multiplex PCR; TCRdb's version includes in-frame clones alone and lacks a portion of them. Its listing shows tens of thousands of clones. The sequenced sample was PBMCs. These receptors all stem from a male donor in good health and CMV-seronegative.

The chain is built from TRBV10-3 and TRBJ2-7; 8 bases align to TRBD1. CDR1 is ENHRY, CDR2 SYGVKD, per germline. This CDR3 is built from 14 residues. Germline trimming cut 7 bases from V and 4 bases from J; bases unmatched to any gene: 9. The CDR3 nucleotides are TGTGCCATCAACCCAGGGGGCGCTTGGTACGAGCAGTACTTC. Translation gives CAINPGGAWYEQYF.

The V call is TRBV23-1, the J call TRBJ2-1; TRBD1 agrees at 7 bases. TRBV23-1 is marked as an open reading frame, function uncertain. The junction had 8 bases not matched to a gene; V was cut back by 4 bases and J by 5 bases. This CDR3 has 15 residues. The CDR3: CASSPRDSIDNEQFF. The CDR3 DNA reads as TGCGCCAGCAGTCCTCGGGACAGCATCGACAATGAGCAGTTCTTC.

The chain carries TRBV6-5 and TRBJ2-4; maybe TRBD2 (6 bases). Germline CDR1 is MNHEY and CDR2 is SVGAGI. Between the trimmed V and J ends, which lost 6 bases and 1 base, there was a span of 13 bases. This CDR3 has 15 amino acids. CDR3 bases: TGTGCCAGCAGCTCCGCGGGGCTGGCCAAAAACATTCAGTACTTC. As protein: CASSSAGLAKNIQYF.

The chain recombines TRBV7-2 with TRBJ2-7; possibly TRBD2 for D (7 bases). Germline CDR1 reads SGHTA; CDR2 reads FQGNSA. This CDR3 is 13 amino acids long. The germline V and J ends were trimmed by 5 bases and 7 bases, with 15 bases remaining between them. CDR3 coding DNA: TGTGCCAGCAGCCCCGGGGGGCGTGGGGAGCAGTACTTC. Translation: CASSPGGRGEQYF.

This chain connects TRBV4-1 to TRBJ1-2; unclear D gene. Germline lookup yields CDR1 MGHRA and CDR2 YSYEKL. CDR3 size: 17 residues. The ends were cut back, 0 bases at V and 8 bases at J, with 22 bases in the middle. CDR3 sequence: CASSQEGSVRPQGGYTF. Written as DNA, the CDR3 is TGCGCCAGCAGCCAAGAGGGTAGCGTACGACCACAAGGAGGCTACACCTTC.

Concerning this clone itself: A read error may account for a junction end that differs from germline. Different DNA sequences within this sample yield the same CDR3. The chain recombines TRBV2 with TRBJ1-6, with TRBD1 as a possible D gene (5 bases). Germline V CDR1 and CDR2: SNHLY, FYNNEI. The CDR3 sequence is 14 residues long. The CDR3 DNA sequence: TGTGCCAGCAGTGAGTCAGGGAGGGCATCACCCCTACACTTT. Translated: CASSESGRASPLHF.

The rearrangement links TRBV6-1 to TRBJ2-1; D may be TRBD2 (5 bases). Germline CDR1 reads MNHNS; CDR2 reads SASEGT. The V end was cut by 7 bases, the J end by 3 bases, with 13 bases between. There are 14 residues in the CDR3. CDR3 bases: TGTGCCAGCAAGGAGACTACTAACTACAATGAGCAGTTCTTC. It yields the protein CASKETTNYNEQFF.

The DNA for the CDR3 is TGTGCCAGCAGATTGGGCCACAGCCCCTACGAGCAGTACTTC. This sequence encodes CASRLGHSPYEQYF. The V and J genes are TRBV28 and TRBJ2-7; D is unclear. Germline CDR1 and CDR2: MDHEN and SYDVKM. V was trimmed by 6 bases and J by 2 bases, leaving 14 bases between them. The CDR3 runs to 14 residues.

The CDR3 loop reads CASSSATGRTGAFF. DNA of the CDR3: TGTGCCAGCAGTTCGGCAACAGGTCGCACCGGAGCTTTCTTT. The chain employs TRBV6-5 and TRBJ1-1; D is perhaps TRBD1 (5 bases). The CDR3 has 14 amino acids. V was cut by 4 bases and J by 10 bases, with 19 bases left in between. Germline lookup yields CDR1 MNHEY and CDR2 SVGAGI.

Concerning this clone: The germline gene is not matched at one end of the junction; a read error may be the cause. V usage is TRBV7-3 and J usage is TRBJ2-1; tentatively, D is TRBD2 (7 bases). The CDR3 is 16 residues long. Germline assignment: CDR1 SGHTA and CDR2 FQGTGA. CDR3 nucleotide sequence: TGTGCCAGCAGCTTAACGGGCGGGGGCTCCGACAATGAGCAGTTCTTC. It codes for CASSLTGGGSDNEQFF.

This rearrangement joins TRBV2 to TRBJ1-5; TRBD1 might be the D (5 bases). Germline lookup yields CDR1 SNHLY and CDR2 FYNNEI. This CDR3 contains 15 residues. Between the trimmed V and J ends, which lost 3 bases and 0 bases, there was a span of 9 bases. CDR3 DNA sequence: TGTGCCAGCAGTGAGGGGGGGTATAGCAATCAGCCCCAGCATTTT. It is translated as CASSEGGYSNQPQHF.

The chain is built from TRBV19 and TRBJ2-2, with 7 bases that match TRBD1. V gave up 6 bases and J gave up 6 bases; unmatched junction bases: 7. The CDR3 consists of 14 residues. The germline V gene encodes CDR1 LNHDA and CDR2 SQIVND (reference sequence). The CDR3 reads CASREGGYAGELFF. CDR3 DNA: TGTGCCAGTAGGGAAGGGGGCTACGCCGGGGAGCTGTTTTTT.

The chain employs TRBV27 and TRBJ2-7; D possibly corresponds to TRBD1 (7 bases). Trimming shortened V by 2 bases and J by 2 bases, and 10 bases separated the two germline ends. The CDR3 consists of 14 residues. Per the germline V gene, CDR1 is MNHEY and CDR2 is SMNVEV (reference sequence). The CDR3: CASSLSRGAYEQYF. CDR3 DNA sequence: TGTGCCAGCAGTTTAAGCAGGGGGGCCTACGAGCAGTACTTC.

CDR3 nucleotide sequence: TGTGCCAGCAGTTCCTGGACTACCTACGAGCAGTACTTC. The encoded protein is CASSSWTTYEQYF. V gene TRBV6-5 combines with J gene TRBJ2-7, with D possibly being TRBD2 (6 bases). The CDR3 spans 13 residues. The germline CDR1 and CDR2 sequences are MNHEY and SVGAGI. V was clipped by 4 bases and J by 2 bases, with 9 bases between them.

The V gene is TRBV6-6, the J gene TRBJ2-1, with 8 bases aligning to TRBD2. Germline CDR1 reads MNHNY; CDR2 reads SVGAGI (reference sequence). The CDR3 is 16 amino acids. V gave up 6 bases and J gave up 5 bases; unmatched junction bases: 12. The CDR3 DNA is TGTGCCAGCAGGTCCTCGGGAGCGGGAGAGAACAATGAGCAGTTCTTC. Protein product: CASRSSGAGENNEQFF.

This sequence joins TRBV11-3 and TRBJ2-1; D is possibly TRBD2 (5 bases). Per the germline V gene, CDR1 is SGHNT and CDR2 is YENEEA. This CDR3 comprises 16 residues. The V end lost 3 bases, the J end lost 5 bases, and 17 bases lay between the germline ends. The chain's CDR3 is CASSFRPEAPDNEQFF. The CDR3 DNA reads TGTGCCAGCAGCTTCAGACCGGAGGCCCCCGACAATGAGCAGTTCTTC.

V is TRBV28 and J is TRBJ1-1; 7 nucleotides agree with TRBD1. The CDR3 covers 18 residues. Germline V gene lookup returns CDR1 MDHEN and CDR2 SYDVKM. V trimming: 4 bases; J trimming: 1 base; junction bases outside the gene matches: 15. CDR3 in amino acids: CASSSTYRAGTANTEAFF. The CDR3 DNA follows: TGTGCCAGCAGTTCCACATACCGTGCCGGGACAGCGAACACTGAAGCTTTCTTT.

V and J are TRBV29-1 and TRBJ2-5; unclear D gene. Germline V gene lookup returns CDR1 SQVTM and CDR2 ANQGSEA. Trimming shortened V by 6 bases and J by 2 bases, and 7 bases separated the two germline ends. The CDR3 extends over 11 amino acids. The CDR3: CSVRKQETQYF. The CDR3, as DNA: TGCAGCGTCAGAAAACAAGAGACCCAGTACTTC.

The chain employs TRBV7-9 and TRBJ1-1; tentatively, D is TRBD1 (5 bases). V was clipped by 2 bases and J by 4 bases, with 17 bases between them. The germline gives CDR1 SEHNR, CDR2 FQNEAQ (reference sequence). This CDR3 contains 16 residues. The CDR3 spells CASSLSAQGRSTEAFF. The CDR3 region has the DNA TGTGCCAGCAGCTTATCCGCCCAGGGAAGAAGCACTGAAGCTTTCTTT.

V is TRBV19 and J is TRBJ1-1; maybe TRBD1 (6 bases). CDR3 size: 13 residues. V was shortened by 4 bases and J by 5 bases, with 11 bases between the two germline ends. CDR1 and CDR2 from the germline V gene are LNHDA and SQIVND (reference sequence). The CDR3 here is CASSTWGPTEAFF. In DNA, the CDR3 is TGTGCCAGTAGTACATGGGGGCCGACTGAAGCTTTCTTT.

This chain joins TRBV15 and TRBJ1-2; 9 bases agree with TRBD1. Looked up from germline, CDR1 is LNHNV and CDR2 is YYDKDF (reference sequence). This CDR3 is 16 amino acids long. Trimming at V came to 7 bases and at J to 0 bases, leaving 9 bases not matched to a gene. In DNA, the CDR3 is TGTGCCACCAAGGGGGACAGGGAGGGTTCTAACTATGGCTACACCTTC. Protein: CATKGDREGSNYGYTF.

The V and J genes are TRBV6-6 and TRBJ1-1; 11 positions match TRBD1. Germline lookup yields CDR1 MNHNY and CDR2 SVGAGI (reference sequence). J gave up 8 bases and V 2 bases, and 1 base lay outside the gene matches. The CDR3 is 13 amino acids. The CDR3 DNA reads as TGTGCCAGCAGTTACCGGACAGGGGGCGAAGCTTTCTTT. Translation: CASSYRTGGEAFF.

The chain employs TRBV28 and TRBJ2-7; tentatively, D is TRBD2 (6 bases). This CDR3 comprises 15 residues. The V gene's germline CDR1 is MDHEN and CDR2 SYDVKM. V was cut by 4 bases and J by 2 bases, with 15 bases left in between. CDR3 coding DNA: TGTGCCAGCAGTTCTACCTTAGCGGAAACCTACGAGCAGTACTTC. As protein: CASSSTLAETYEQYF.

The chain is built from TRBV23-1 and TRBJ2-7; 9 bases are a match to TRBD1. TRBV23-1 is known as an ORF, though its function is uncertain. The junction had 7 bases not matched to a gene; V was cut back by 5 bases and J by 2 bases. The CDR3 loop spans 15 amino acids. CDR3 region: CASSSQDRGPYEQYF. CDR3 nucleotides: TGCGCCAGCAGTTCCCAGGACAGGGGCCCCTACGAGCAGTACTTC.

The gene calls are TRBV28 and TRBJ2-6, with D unclear. CDR1 and CDR2 (germline): MDHEN, SYDVKM. V was cut by 7 bases and J by 2 bases, with 6 bases left in between. This CDR3 comprises 13 residues. CDR3 in amino acids: CASIKTGANVLTF. The CDR3 DNA reads TGTGCCAGCATAAAAACTGGGGCCAACGTCCTGACTTTC.

The chain couples TRBV6-5 to TRBJ2-1, with 10 bases identical to TRBD2. This CDR3 spans 15 amino acids. Germline loops: CDR1 MNHEY, CDR2 SVGAGI. The junction had 1 base not matched to a gene; V was cut back by 0 bases and J by 5 bases. The CDR3 DNA sequence: TGTGCCAGCAGTTACTCGCTAGCGGGGGACAATGAGCAGTTCTTC. Translating it yields CASSYSLAGDNEQFF.

The CDR3 here is CASSIGSQDNEQFF. The DNA for the CDR3 is TGTGCCAGTAGTATAGGCTCACAGGACAATGAGCAGTTCTTC. The chain couples TRBV19 to TRBJ2-1, with D tentatively TRBD1 (5 bases). The CDR3 length is 14 residues. Germline assignment: CDR1 LNHDA and CDR2 SQIVND (reference sequence). Trimming left V 1 base short and J 5 bases short, with 9 bases between.

The chain couples TRBV11-2 to TRBJ2-2; 7 bases are shared with TRBD2. The J segment lost 0 bases and the V segment lost 5 bases, leaving 9 bases of the junction unmatched. The CDR3 spans 17 residues. CDR1 SGHAT and CDR2 FQNNGV come from the germline V gene. The DNA for the CDR3 is TGTGCCAGCAGCCAGGCCCTAGCGGCCTCGAACACCGGGGAGCTGTTTTTT. This gives the protein CASSQALAASNTGELFF. The variable domain in full, with the rest retrieved from reference TRBV11-2 and TRBJ2-2, is EAGVAQSPRYKIIEKRQSVAFWCNPISGHATLYWYQQILGQGPKLLIQFQNNGVVDDSQLPKDRFSAERLKGVDSTLKIQPAKLEDSAVYLCASSQALAASNTGELFFGEGSRLTVL.

V and J are TRBV27 and TRBJ1-1; TRBD1 might be the D (6 bases). V was trimmed by 5 bases and J by 1 base, leaving 14 bases between them. The length of the CDR3 is 15 residues. CDR1 is MNHEY and CDR2 is SMNVEV in the germline V gene (reference sequence). The CDR3 coding sequence is TGTGCCAGCAGTCCCTACGGGACATCGAACACTGAAGCTTTCTTT. Protein product: CASSPYGTSNTEAFF.